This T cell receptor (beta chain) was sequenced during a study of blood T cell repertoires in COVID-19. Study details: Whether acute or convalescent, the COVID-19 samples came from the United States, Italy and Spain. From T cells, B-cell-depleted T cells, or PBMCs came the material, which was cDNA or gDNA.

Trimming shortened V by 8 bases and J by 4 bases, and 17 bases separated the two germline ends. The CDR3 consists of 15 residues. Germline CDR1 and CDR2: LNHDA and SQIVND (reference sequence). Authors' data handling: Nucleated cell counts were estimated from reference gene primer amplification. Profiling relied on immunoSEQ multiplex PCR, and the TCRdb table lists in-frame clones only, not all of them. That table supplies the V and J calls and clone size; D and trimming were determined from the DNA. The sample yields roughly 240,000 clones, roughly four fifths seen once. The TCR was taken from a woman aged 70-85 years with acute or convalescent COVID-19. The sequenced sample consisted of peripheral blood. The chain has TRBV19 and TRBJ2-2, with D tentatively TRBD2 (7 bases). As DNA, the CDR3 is TGTGCCAGTGGGTCGGGGGGCCTAACCACCGGGGAGCTGTTTTTT. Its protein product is CASGSGGLTTGELFF.